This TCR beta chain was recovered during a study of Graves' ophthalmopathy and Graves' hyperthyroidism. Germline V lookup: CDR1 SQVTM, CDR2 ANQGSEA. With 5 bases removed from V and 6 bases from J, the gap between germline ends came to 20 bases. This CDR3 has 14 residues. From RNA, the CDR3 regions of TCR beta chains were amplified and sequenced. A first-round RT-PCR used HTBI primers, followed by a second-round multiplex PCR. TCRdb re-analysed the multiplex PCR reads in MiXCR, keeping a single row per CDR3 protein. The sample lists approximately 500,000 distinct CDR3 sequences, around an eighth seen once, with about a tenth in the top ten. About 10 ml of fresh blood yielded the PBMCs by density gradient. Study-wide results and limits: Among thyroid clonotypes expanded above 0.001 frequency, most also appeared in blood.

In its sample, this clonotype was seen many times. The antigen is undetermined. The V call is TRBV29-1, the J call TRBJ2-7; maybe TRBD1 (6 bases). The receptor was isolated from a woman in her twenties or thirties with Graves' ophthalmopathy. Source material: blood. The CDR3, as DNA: TGCAGCGTTAACCCGGGACACGGGATCTCCGAGCAGTACTTC. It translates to CSVNPGHGISEQYF.